This TCR beta chain was sequenced during a study of blood T cell repertoires in COVID-19 (dated by TCRdb to 2018 to 2020). Looking at the study overall: The collaborator samples originated in the United States, Italy and Spain and spanned the acute and convalescent phases of COVID-19. The samples were drawn from the first 160 participants of the ongoing ImmuneRACE study and from over 950 subjects provided by 6 global collaborators. The material from the prospective study consisted of cDNA or gDNA derived from T cells, B-cell-depleted T cells, or PBMCs. The sample metadata nearly always contained a de-identified subject ID, COVID-19 status, age in years and sex. Subjects who had been exposed to COVID-19, were actively infected with it, or had recovered from it provided the deeply sampled blood TCRbeta repertoires that made up the dataset. Where available, HLA class I and class II types were taken from metadata supplied by the sample provider and were not determined by assay-based typing. The repertoires were released in a freely available public database meant as a resource for research on the immune response to SARS-CoV-2. Overall study results and their limits: The quantity of clinical and demographic metadata differed by source and by participant and was supplied without curation.

Worth noting for this clone: Its binding antigen is unknown. Within one base of it there is no much larger clone, and no base qualities were kept.

Participants in the prospective study were enrolled through a virtual design, were aged about 18 to 100 years, and lived in about two dozen United States geographic areas. Cohort assignment in the prospective study relied on participant-reported clinical history from a screening survey and a study questionnaire. For ImmuneRACE Cohort 3, a participant was defined as recovered based on two consecutive negative NP/OP PCR tests, clearance by a healthcare professional, or resolution of symptoms. Mobile phlebotomists in the prospective study collected whole blood, serum and a nasopharyngeal or oropharyngeal swab from every participant. Prospective study participants could optionally give additional blood draws and questionnaires over an approximately 2-month period. Before DNA extraction, prospective study blood samples were shipped either frozen or at room temperature. Taken from the germline V gene, the CDR1 and CDR2 loops are MRHNA and SNTAGT. CDR3 length: 19 amino acids, cysteine to phenylalanine. Only the CDR3 DNA stays, 57 bases, in frame from base 1. From V the trimming removes 3 bases and from J it removes 4 bases, while the gene matches leave 16 bases of the junction unaccounted for.

The immunoSEQ Assay, a bias-controlled multiplex PCR, was used to amplify TCRbeta CDR3 regions from genomic DNA. From the authors' description of their analysis: Within the assay, amplification of reference gene primers was used to estimate how many nucleated cells each sample contained. To quantify the absolute abundance of each unique TCRbeta CDR3 rearrangement, sequence reads were collapsed and filtered. For each sample, productive Simpson clonality was calculated as the square root of Simpson's diversity index over productive rearrangements. Imported from immuneACCESS, the table was reduced by TCRdb to in-frame sequences with V and J called. These copies leave out some clones; in studies compared against another copy, an unresolved V gene accounts for under half, and the cause of the remainder is not known. D and trimming were read from the DNA, whereas the V and J calls and clone size are those reported in that table. The sample table shows 150,000 to 250,000 clones, and about 86% are seen once. Jointly, the top ten make up around 7% of the sample.

The specimen was PBMCs or T cells enriched from blood (not recorded which). This TCR came from a middle-aged man who had recovered from COVID-19. The chain uses TRBV6-4 and TRBJ1-4; 8 junctional bases match TRBD1. The nucleotides read TGTGCCAGCAGTGATAAAAGGACAGGGACTGTTTTTTTTAATGAAAAACTGTTTTTT. Translated, this is CASSDKRTGTVFFNEKLFF.